This T cell receptor beta chain derives from a study of T cells in localized non-small cell lung cancer. Sequencing used immunoSEQ multiplex PCR; TCRdb keeps in-frame clones, though not all of them. This table holds 72,000 or so clones, roughly nine tenths found once. CDR1 and CDR2 (germline): LNHDA, SQIVND (reference sequence). The CDR3 is made up of 14 amino acids. The V and J ends lost 2 bases and 5 bases respectively, with 11 bases between them. The sequenced sample was peripheral blood, obtained before any cancer treatment. The chain carries TRBV19 and TRBJ2-3; weak D call: TRBD2 (5 bases). The sequence derives from a male donor at least 60 years old with stage III squamous cell lung carcinoma. CDR3 sequence (DNA): TGTGCCAGTAGTATAAGTTTAGAGGGAGATACGCAGTATTTT. Protein product: CASSISLEGDTQYF.